The 30 T cell receptor beta chains below all came from one sample that was sequenced in a study of blood T cell repertoires in COVID-19. The method was immunoSEQ multiplex PCR; TCRdb's version includes in-frame clones alone and lacks a portion of them. The sample includes more than 350,000 clones, around nine tenths seen only once; the top ten take about 10%. The specimen was PBMCs or T cells enriched from blood (not recorded which). The receptors were gathered from a woman in her 50s who had recovered from COVID-19.

The chain joins TRBV5-1 to TRBJ2-5, with 11 positions matching TRBD2. J lost 4 bases, V lost 3 bases, and 8 bases had no gene match. Germline assignment: CDR1 SGHRS and CDR2 YFSETQ. The CDR3 spans 16 residues. The CDR3 sequence: CASSSILAGGRETQYF. The CDR3 DNA reads TGCGCCAGCAGCTCGATTTTAGCGGGGGGGCGAGAGACCCAGTACTTC.

This clone has only a few counts. The chain uses TRBV28 and TRBJ1-6; TRBD1 matches 11 bases. CDR3 length: 16 residues. Germline CDR1 and CDR2: MDHEN and SYDVKM. Trimming at V came to 5 bases and at J to 9 bases, leaving 9 bases not matched to a gene. CDR3 coding DNA: TGTGCCAGCAGTGGAGGGACAGGGGGATTAAGTTCACCCCTCCACTTT. Encoded protein: CASSGGTGGLSSPLHF.

The chain links TRBV15 to TRBJ2-3, with TRBD2 identical over 9 bases. CDR1 and CDR2 from the germline V gene are LNHNV and YYDKDF (reference sequence). The CDR3 covers 17 residues. The J segment lost 4 bases and the V segment lost 3 bases, leaving 11 bases of the junction unmatched. The CDR3 DNA reads as TGTGCCACCAGCAGGGATCAGGCGGGGGGGGGCGCAGATACGCAGTATTTT. Translated, it gives CATSRDQAGGGADTQYF.

V usage is TRBV27 and J usage is TRBJ1-6; possibly TRBD1 for D (5 bases). Germline CDR1 reads MNHEY; CDR2 reads SMNVEV (reference sequence). The ends were cut back, 4 bases at V and 7 bases at J, with 11 bases in the middle. This CDR3 is built from 14 residues. CDR3: CASSSARANSPLHF. As DNA, the CDR3 is TGTGCCAGCAGTTCGGCCAGGGCAAATTCACCCCTCCACTTT.

The chain recombines TRBV28 with TRBJ2-7, with 11 bases lining up with TRBD1. The CDR3 contains 16 residues. The V and J ends lost 7 bases and 5 bases, in that order; junction bases with no gene match: 13. CDR1 is MDHEN and CDR2 is SYDVKM in the germline V gene. CDR3 coding DNA: TGTGCCAGCACCTACTCCTCCGGGACAGGGGGTCACGAGCAGTACTTC. Amino acid sequence: CASTYSSGTGGHEQYF.

The chain combines TRBV2 with TRBJ2-1, with D maybe TRBD2 (6 bases). The CDR3 is 14 amino acids. The V end was cut by 4 bases, the J end by 10 bases, with 17 bases between. CDR1 SNHLY and CDR2 FYNNEI come from the germline V gene. The CDR3 protein is CASSVTREASEQFF. For the CDR3, the DNA is TGTGCCAGCAGTGTAACCAGGGAGGCAAGCGAGCAGTTCTTC.

This chain links TRBV6-5 with TRBJ2-1; 7 positions match TRBD2. Germline V gene data show CDR1 as MNHEY and CDR2 as SVGAGI. CDR3 length: 16 residues. The J segment lost 3 bases and the V segment lost 4 bases, leaving 9 bases of the junction unmatched. CDR3 in amino acids: CASSSSRRGDYNEQFF. In nucleotides, the CDR3 is TGTGCCAGCAGTTCCTCCCGCCGGGGGGACTACAATGAGCAGTTCTTC.

The chain is built from TRBV5-1 and TRBJ2-5; D ambiguous. The CDR3 totals 16 residues. With 4 bases removed from V and 5 bases from J, the gap between germline ends came to 21 bases. The germline CDR1 and CDR2 sequences are SGHRS and YFSETQ. The CDR3 nucleotides read TGCGCCAGCAGCCTCCCTGGTCCCCCCGGGTCGGAGACCCAGTACTTC. Encoded protein: CASSLPGPPGSETQYF.

The chain recombines TRBV7-9 with TRBJ2-3; D not certain. The CDR3 is 16 residues long. CDR1 is SEHNR and CDR2 is FQNEAQ in the germline V gene (reference sequence). The V gene lost 7 bases and the J gene lost 0 bases, with 17 bases spanning the gap. The CDR3 spells CASTELTAESTDTQYF. For the CDR3, the DNA is TGTGCCAGCACCGAGCTTACGGCGGAAAGCACAGATACGCAGTATTTT.

This rearrangement joins TRBV10-3 to TRBJ1-6; perhaps TRBD1 as D (5 bases). Deletions cut 6 bases from V and 0 bases from J, with 15 bases between. CDR3 size: 17 residues. Per germline, CDR1 ENHRY and CDR2 SYGVKD. Here the CDR3 reads CAIRNPDSSSYNSPLHF. CDR3 nucleotides: TGTGCCATCAGAAATCCCGACAGTAGCTCCTATAATTCACCCCTCCACTTT.

The sample holds a few counts of this clone. The J gene is TRBJ2-6, the V gene TRBV7-2; D may be TRBD2 (6 bases). The ends were cut back, 5 bases at V and 2 bases at J, with 22 bases in the middle. CDR3 length equals 19 residues. Germline loops: CDR1 SGHTA, CDR2 FQGNSA. CDR3: CASSPGPGRGGAGANVLTF. CDR3 nucleotide sequence: TGTGCCAGCAGCCCTGGACCGGGACGGGGAGGTGCTGGGGCCAACGTCCTGACTTTC.

This chain uses TRBV29-1 with TRBJ1-5; D is undetermined. Germline-derived CDR1 and CDR2 are SQVTM and ANQGSEA. Trimming stripped 5 bases from V and 0 bases from J, with 11 bases between. CDR3 length equals 14 residues. The CDR3 reads CSVIEGYSNQPQHF. CDR3 nucleotides: TGCAGCGTTATTGAGGGATATAGCAATCAGCCCCAGCATTTT.

J is TRBJ1-1 and V is TRBV18; 7 nucleotides align to TRBD1. Germline assignment: CDR1 KGHSH and CDR2 LQKENI. The J segment lost 0 bases and the V segment lost 2 bases, leaving 9 bases of the junction unmatched. The CDR3 is 17 residues long. CDR3 nucleotide sequence: TGTGCCAGCTCACCAGACAGGGCGGGACCGATGAACACTGAAGCTTTCTTT. Its translation: CASSPDRAGPMNTEAFF.

V gene TRBV5-1 combines with J gene TRBJ2-7; D is ambiguous. Germline assignment: CDR1 SGHRS and CDR2 YFSETQ. V lost 5 bases and J lost 2, with 5 bases in between. CDR3 length: 11 amino acids. CDR3 loop: CASSPAYEQYF. The CDR3 coding sequence is TGCGCCAGCAGTCCCGCCTACGAGCAGTACTTC.

The chain is built from TRBV7-9 and TRBJ1-1; D may be TRBD1 (5 bases). The CDR3 is 13 amino acids. With 5 bases removed from V and 4 bases from J, the gap between germline ends came to 11 bases. The germline V gene encodes CDR1 SEHNR and CDR2 FQNEAQ (reference sequence). CDR3 region: CASSPGLLTEAFF. CDR3 nucleotide sequence: TGTGCCAGCAGCCCGGGACTGCTCACTGAAGCTTTCTTT. Full variable domain (rest looked up from reference TRBV7-9 and TRBJ1-1): DTGVSQNPRHKITKRGQNVTFRCDPISEHNRLYWYRQTLGQGPEFLTYFQNEAQLEKSRLLSDRFSAERPKGSFSTLEIQRTEQGDSAMYLCASSPGLLTEAFFGQGTRLTVV.

This CDR3 is CASSLGYRGTSGYTF. The CDR3 nucleotides are TGTGCCAGCAGCTTGGGGTACAGGGGAACCAGTGGCTACACCTTC. The rearrangement links TRBV5-6 to TRBJ1-2; 7 bases match TRBD1. Trimming at V came to 0 bases and at J to 7 bases, leaving 9 bases not matched to a gene. The germline gives CDR1 SGHDT, CDR2 YYEEEE. The CDR3 contains 15 residues.

This clone was recorded a few times. This chain joins TRBV28 and TRBJ1-1; TRBD1 agrees at 7 bases. The CDR3 sequence is 14 residues long. The junction had 9 bases not matched to a gene; V was cut back by 6 bases and J by 5 bases. CDR1 MDHEN and CDR2 SYDVKM come from the germline V gene. CDR3 sequence reads: CASRGGVLWTEAFF. DNA of the CDR3: TGTGCCAGCAGAGGGGGCGTCTTGTGGACTGAAGCTTTCTTT. The variable domain in full, with the rest retrieved from reference TRBV28 and TRBJ1-1, is DVKVTQSSRYLVKRTGEKVFLECVQDMDHENMFWYRQDPGLGLRLIYFSYDVKMKEKGDIPEGYSVSREKKERFSLILESASTNQTSMYLCASRGGVLWTEAFFGQGTRLTVV.

The rearrangement joins TRBV6-5 to TRBJ1-1, with 9 nucleotides matching TRBD1. Germline V gives CDR1 MNHEY, CDR2 SVGAGI. With V trimmed by 6 bases and J by 7 bases, 9 bases remained unmatched. CDR3 length: 14 amino acids. The CDR3 is CASRTGQGFNEAFF. The DNA for the CDR3 is TGTGCCAGCAGGACGGGACAGGGTTTTAATGAAGCTTTCTTT.

The chain is built from TRBV7-9 and TRBJ1-1; 7 bases map to TRBD1. Germline CDR1 is SEHNR and CDR2 is FQNEAQ (reference sequence). This CDR3 region has 18 residues. Trimming took 5 bases from V and 0 from J; bases not matched to a gene: 15. The CDR3 region is CASSQPGGQASMNTEAFF. The CDR3 DNA is TGTGCCAGCAGCCAACCTGGCGGACAGGCCTCGATGAACACTGAAGCTTTCTTT.

The gene calls are TRBV2 and TRBJ1-3; 8 positions match TRBD1. The CDR3 is 16 residues long. With V trimmed by 5 bases and J by 6 bases, 12 bases remained unmatched. The germline V gene has CDR1 SNHLY and CDR2 FYNNEI. In DNA, the CDR3 is TGTGCCAGCAGTTCCACATGGACAGGGCGCGAAAACACCATATATTTT. This gives the protein CASSSTWTGRENTIYF. The whole variable domain, remainder taken from reference TRBV2 and TRBJ1-3, is EPEVTQTPSHQVTQMGQEVILRCVPISNHLYFYWYRQILGQKVEFLVSFYNNEISEKSEIFDDQFSVERPDGSNFTLKIRSTKLEDSAMYFCASSSTWTGRENTIYFGEGSWLTVV.

The chain has TRBV7-8 and TRBJ2-1; D gene ambiguous. CDR1 and CDR2 (germline): SGHVS, FQNEAQ. The CDR3 contains 16 residues. V gave up 1 base and J gave up 1 base, with 11 bases separating them. The CDR3 spells CASSLVASPSYNEQFF. The CDR3, as DNA: TGTGCCAGCAGCTTAGTTGCTAGTCCGTCCTACAATGAGCAGTTCTTC.

The V gene is TRBV15, the J gene TRBJ2-1, with D maybe TRBD1 (5 bases). The germline gives CDR1 LNHNV, CDR2 YYDKDF (reference sequence). V dropped 0 bases and J dropped 8 bases, with 11 bases sitting between them. CDR3 length: 14 amino acids. The CDR3 coding sequence is TGTGCCACCAGCAGAGACTATCAAGGGGATGAGCAGTTCTTC. It yields the protein CATSRDYQGDEQFF.

The rearrangement uses TRBV18 and TRBJ2-2; 9 nucleotides match TRBD1. CDR1 is KGHSH and CDR2 is LQKENI in the germline V gene. This CDR3 region has 17 residues. The V and J ends lost 3 bases and 1 base, in that order; junction bases with no gene match: 6. CDR3 nucleotide sequence: TGTGCCAGCTCACCGAAAAGGACAGGGGAGAACACCGGGGAGCTGTTTTTT. Translated: CASSPKRTGENTGELFF. Using reference TRBV18 and TRBJ2-2 for the parts outside the CDR3, the full variable domain is NAGVMQNPRHLVRRRGQEARLRCSPMKGHSHVYWYRQLPEEGLKFMVYLQKENIIDESGMPKERFSAEFPKEGPSILRIQQVVRGDSAAYFCASSPKRTGENTGELFFGEGSRLTVL.

The chain uses TRBV28 and TRBJ2-1; 7 bases are shared with TRBD1. V shed 8 bases and J 5 bases; nucleotides not matched to a gene: 3. The CDR3 is made up of 12 amino acids. Germline V lookup: CDR1 MDHEN, CDR2 SYDVKM. This chain's CDR3 is CASSGQNNEQFF. In DNA, the CDR3 is TGTGCCAGCTCGGGACAGAACAATGAGCAGTTCTTC.

The chain is built from TRBV30 and TRBJ2-2; D is possibly TRBD1 (6 bases). Germline V CDR1 and CDR2: GTSNPN, SVGIG (reference sequence). The V gene lost 2 bases and the J gene lost 5 bases, with 15 bases spanning the gap. This CDR3 has 15 residues. The CDR3 is CAWSNQGISTGELFF. The DNA of the CDR3 is TGTGCCTGGAGTAACCAGGGGATAAGTACCGGGGAGCTGTTTTTT.

A few counts support this clone. V usage is TRBV28 and J usage is TRBJ1-1; D gene unclear. In germline, CDR1 is MDHEN, CDR2 SYDVKM. This CDR3 region has 16 residues. V gave up 7 bases and J gave up 4 bases, with 22 bases separating them. CDR3 sequence: CASITSTGYAGTEAFF. CDR3 coding DNA: TGTGCCAGCATTACTTCAACGGGATACGCTGGCACTGAAGCTTTCTTT.

V and J are TRBV30 and TRBJ2-5; 10 bases fit TRBD2. J was trimmed by 4 bases and V by 1 base; bases with no gene match: 12. CDR1 and CDR2 from the germline V gene are GTSNPN and SVGIG (reference sequence). The CDR3 totals 17 residues. This CDR3 is CAWSDPVAGGGRETQYF. Written as DNA, the CDR3 is TGTGCCTGGAGTGACCCGGTAGCGGGGGGTGGGCGAGAGACCCAGTACTTC.

The chain joins TRBV27 to TRBJ2-1, with D perhaps TRBD1 (5 bases). V was pared by 8 bases and J by 5 bases, with 19 bases between. The CDR3 length is 15 residues. Looked up from germline, CDR1 is MNHEY and CDR2 is SMNVEV (reference sequence). In DNA form, the CDR3 reads TGTGCCAGCGCTACCCCAAGGGGCCTTAACAATGAGCAGTTCTTC. Its protein is CASATPRGLNNEQFF.

The chain employs TRBV3-1 (or the pseudogene TRBV3-2) and TRBJ1-2; TRBD1 might be the D (6 bases). The CDR3 is 13 amino acids. Germline-derived CDR1 and CDR2 are LGHDT and YNNKEL (reference sequence). Trimming left V 6 bases short and J 3 bases short, with 11 bases between. The CDR3 reads CASSPGDYYGYTF. The CDR3, as DNA: TGTGCCAGCAGTCCAGGGGATTACTATGGCTACACCTTC.

This clone was seen just once. The chain employs TRBV9 and TRBJ1-2; D might be TRBD1 (5 bases). CDR3 length: 12 residues. CDR1 is SGDLS, CDR2 YYNGEE, per germline. V was shortened by 1 base and J by 13 bases, with 14 bases between the two germline ends. The CDR3 DNA follows: TGTGCCAGCAGCGTAAGTGAACAGGTCCCCACCTTC. Translating it yields CASSVSEQVPTF.